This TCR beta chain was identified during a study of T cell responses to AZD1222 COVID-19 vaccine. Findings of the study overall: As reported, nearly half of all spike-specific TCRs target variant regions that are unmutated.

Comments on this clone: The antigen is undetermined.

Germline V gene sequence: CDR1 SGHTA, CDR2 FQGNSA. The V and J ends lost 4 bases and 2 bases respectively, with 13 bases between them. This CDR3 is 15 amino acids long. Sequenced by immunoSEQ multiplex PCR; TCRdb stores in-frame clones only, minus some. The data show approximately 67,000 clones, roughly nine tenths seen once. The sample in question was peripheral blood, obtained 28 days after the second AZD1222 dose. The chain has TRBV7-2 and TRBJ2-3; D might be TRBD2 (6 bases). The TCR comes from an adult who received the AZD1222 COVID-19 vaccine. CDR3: CASSWRDFLTDTQYF. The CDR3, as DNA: TGTGCCAGCAGCTGGAGGGACTTCCTCACAGATACGCAGTATTTT.